The 8 T cell receptor beta chains below were found in one sample sequenced in a study of tumor and adjacent non-tumor tissue in lung cancer. The library came from three nested PCR rounds adapted from ARM-PCR protocols. Via MiXCR, TCRdb re-called the multiplex PCR reads, giving one row per CDR3 protein. The sample consists of 80,000 to 100,000 distinct CDR3 sequences, 75% to 90% of them appearing once. The template was RNA from unsorted bulk tissue. The normal lung tissue was taken more than 3 cm from the tumor edge. The material sequenced was distant non-tumor lung tissue. The receptors shown here come from a man aged 60 to 69 with small cell lung cancer.

Sample share makes this clonotype medium-sized. CDR3 in amino acids: CASSLGDRVDTATQFF. CDR3 DNA sequence: TGTGCCAGCAGCCTAGGGGACAGGGTGGATACGGCCACGCAGTTCTTC. V usage is TRBV11-3 and J usage is TRBJ2-1; 9 bases agree with TRBD1. Germline assignment: CDR1 SGHNT and CDR2 YENEEA. With V trimmed by 5 bases and J by 12 bases, 17 bases remained unmatched. The CDR3 totals 16 residues. The variable domain in full, completed from reference TRBV11-3 and TRBJ2-1, reads EAGVVQSPRYKIIEKKQPVAFWCNPISGHNTLYWYLQNLGQGPELLIRYENEEAVDDSQLPKDRFSAERLKGVDSTLKIQPAELGDSAVYLCASSLGDRVDTATQFFGPGTRLTVL.

This clonotype was seen a single time. The conserved phenylalanine or tryptophan is not found at the CDR3 terminus, so this likely reflects a read error. The CDR3 DNA sequence: TGTGCCAGAAGCGGAAACACCATATATTCT. It yields the protein CARSGNTIYS. This chain joins TRBV4-2 and TRBJ1-3, with D unresolved. The CDR3 sequence is 10 residues long. Germline V gives CDR1 LGHNA, CDR2 YNFKEQ. The V end was cut by 9 bases, the J end by 4 bases, with 4 bases between.

A note on this clonotype: Germline is not matched at one junction end, which may reflect a read error. This rearrangement joins TRBV10-3 to TRBJ2-1; the D gene is possibly TRBD2 (5 bases). Germline V gives CDR1 ENHRY, CDR2 SYGVKD. The CDR3 runs to 16 residues. The CDR3 nucleotides read TGTACCATCAGTCCTCATGGCCTCGGGAACTACAATGAGCGGTTCTTC. It specifies CTISPHGLGNYNERFF.

Points on this clonotype: The conserved phenylalanine or tryptophan is not found at the CDR3 terminus, so this likely reflects a read error. This chain joins TRBV20-1 and TRBJ1-4, with TRBD1 identical over 9 bases. The germline V gene encodes CDR1 DFQATT and CDR2 SNEGSKA (reference sequence). This CDR3 spans 14 amino acids. V was clipped by 0 bases and J by 7 bases; unmatched bases: 3. Here the CDR3 reads CSARDGDRVEKLFS. CDR3 DNA: TGCAGTGCTAGAGATGGGGACAGGGTTGAAAAACTGTTTTCT.

This clonotype has at least ten counts. The chain recombines TRBV7-9 with TRBJ2-1, with 9 bases identical to TRBD2. The germline CDR1 and CDR2 sequences are SEHNR and FQNEAQ (reference sequence). Trimming cost V 5 bases and J 10 bases; bases outside gene matches: 15. The CDR3 has 16 amino acids. CDR3 bases: TGTGCCAGCAGCCCGGGTGTTGCGGGAGGGCCCCCCGAGCAGTTCTTC. It is translated as CASSPGVAGGPPEQFF.

A note on this clonotype: The germline gene is not matched at one end of the junction; a read error may be the cause. This sequence joins TRBV6-5 and TRBJ1-2, with TRBD1 matching 7 bases. Germline V gene data show CDR1 as MNHEY and CDR2 as SVGAGI. The CDR3 loop spans 13 amino acids. The CDR3 bases are TGTGCCTGCAGTTCGACAGGGTACTATGGTTACACCTTC. Its translation is CACSSTGYYGYTF.

Regarding this clonotype: A read error may account for a junction end that differs from germline. The V and J genes are TRBV11-3 and TRBJ2-3, with D hard to call. Germline lookup yields CDR1 SGHNT and CDR2 YENEEA. This CDR3 is 17 amino acids long. CDR3 sequence reads: CVSREARGATPSHMQYF. The CDR3 nucleotides read TGTGTCAGCAGAGAGGCTCGTGGTGCGACCCCGAGTCATATGCAGTATTTT.

The chain links TRBV6-2 or TRBV6-3 to TRBJ2-7; 8 nucleotides agree with TRBD2. Germline V gene data show CDR1 as MNHEY and CDR2 as SVGEGT. This CDR3 has 14 residues. CDR3: CTSKIAGTPMEQYF. CDR3 DNA sequence: TGTACTAGCAAGATAGCGGGAACCCCTATGGAGCAGTACTTC.